This T cell receptor beta chain was obtained from a study of identical twins. Whole-study findings and limits: In cord blood, abundant beta clonotypes had fewer insertions; memory showed no trend. Weaker excess sharing between twins was seen in beta out-of-frame sequences.

The V gene's germline CDR1 is SQVTM and CDR2 ANQGSEA. The CDR3 runs to 14 residues. TCRdb analysed the 5' RACE reads with MiXCR anew, one entry per CDR3 protein. The sample records 1.5 million to 2 million distinct CDR3 sequences, less than 40% being singletons. The sample holds a few counts of this clonotype. Its antigen is currently unknown. Sequenced material: cord blood. The TCR sequence derives from a newborn girl in good health. The genes are TRBV29-1 and TRBJ2-1; TRBD2 is a possible D gene (5 bases). The better agreement between TRBJ2-7 and the DNA end casts doubt on the J call. CDR3 in amino acids: CSVRLREAYNEQYF. CDR3 bases: TGCAGCGTGAGGCTCCGGGAAGCCTACAATGAGCAGTACTTC.